This entry lists 25 T cell receptor beta chains sequenced from one sample in a study of blood T cell repertoires in COVID-19. The repertoire was sequenced with immunoSEQ multiplex PCR; TCRdb's copy has only in-frame clones and lacks some. Here the sample spans approximately 300,000 clones, about 93% being singletons. Specimen: peripheral blood. Receptors were obtained from a woman in her thirties with COVID-19, enrolled during active disease.

This clone appeared once. The rearrangement uses TRBV10-2 and TRBJ1-5; D gene unclear. Per germline, CDR1 WSHSY and CDR2 SAAADI. The CDR3 runs to 13 residues. Trimming took off 6 bases at V and 1 base at J, with 7 bases between the two ends. For the CDR3, the DNA is TGCGCCAGCAGCCGGGAGAGCAATCAGCCCCAGCATTTT. It translates to CASSRESNQPQHF.

This chain uses TRBV30 with TRBJ1-6; no definite D call. The CDR3 length is 14 residues. Germline V gene data show CDR1 as GTSNPN and CDR2 as SVGIG (reference sequence). Trimming shortened V by 2 bases and J by 7 bases, and 12 bases separated the two germline ends. The CDR3 reads CAWSPIRLNSPLHF. CDR3 nucleotide sequence: TGTGCCTGGAGTCCTATCCGATTGAATTCACCCCTCCACTTT.

The chain recombines TRBV9 with TRBJ2-1; 7 bases are shared with TRBD2. With V trimmed by 1 base and J by 9 bases, 7 bases remained unmatched. Germline CDR1 is SGDLS and CDR2 is YYNGEE. The CDR3 has 14 residues. DNA of the CDR3: TGTGCCAGCAGCGTATCTTCGGGAGGTTTTGAGCAGTTCTTC. Protein: CASSVSSGGFEQFF.

The genes are TRBV7-2 and TRBJ2-3; D ambiguous. The CDR3 has 16 residues. The germline V gene has CDR1 SGHTA and CDR2 FQGNSA. V was clipped by 4 bases and J by 0 bases, with 14 bases between them. The CDR3 coding sequence is TGTGCCAGCAGCTCCAATGGTGTAGCTAGCACAGATACGCAGTATTTT. It codes for CASSSNGVASTDTQYF. Full variable domain (outside the CDR3, taken from reference TRBV7-2 and TRBJ2-3): GAGVSQSPSNKVTEKGKDVELRCDPISGHTALYWYRQSLGQGLEFLIYFQGNSAPDKSGLPSDRFSAERTGGSVSTLTIQRTQQEDSAVYLCASSSNGVASTDTQYFGPGTRLTVL.

The chain uses TRBV15 and TRBJ2-7; 9 bases fit TRBD2. This CDR3 is built from 16 residues. V shed 3 bases, J shed 0 bases, and the junction held 6 bases outside the gene matches. The germline gives CDR1 LNHNV, CDR2 YYDKDF (reference sequence). The CDR3 DNA is TGTGCCACCAGCAGGGGTAGCGGGGGAAGCTCCTACGAGCAGTACTTC. Translating gives CATSRGSGGSSYEQYF.

J is TRBJ2-7 and V is TRBV28; 8 bases line up with TRBD1. This CDR3 is 14 amino acids long. Germline V lookup: CDR1 MDHEN, CDR2 SYDVKM. Germline trimming cut 6 bases from V and 3 bases from J; bases unmatched to any gene: 7. The CDR3 protein is CASSRTGSDYEQYF. In DNA form, the CDR3 reads TGTGCCAGCAGCCGGACAGGGAGCGACTACGAGCAGTACTTC.

The chain combines TRBV2 with TRBJ1-6; D may be TRBD1 (5 bases). This CDR3 comprises 14 residues. V dropped 8 bases and J dropped 10 bases, with 18 bases sitting between them. Germline V gives CDR1 SNHLY, CDR2 FYNNEI. CDR3 region: CASLVGGKESPLHF. The CDR3 DNA sequence: TGTGCCAGCTTGGTGGGGGGAAAAGAGTCACCCCTCCACTTT.

The chain has TRBV24-1 and TRBJ2-1; D gene ambiguous. Deletions cut 9 bases from V and 5 bases from J, with 10 bases between. Germline V lookup: CDR1 KGHDR, CDR2 SFDVKD. This CDR3 is built from 12 residues. CDR3 region: CATVASNNEQFF. The DNA of the CDR3 is TGTGCCACCGTAGCCAGCAACAATGAGCAGTTCTTC.

The chain combines TRBV20-1 with TRBJ2-3; the match to TRBD2 covers 8 bases. The CDR3 extends over 16 amino acids. Trimming at V came to 3 bases and at J to 6 bases, leaving 14 bases not matched to a gene. Germline assignment: CDR1 DFQATT and CDR2 SNEGSKA (reference sequence). CDR3 bases: TGCAGTGCTAGTTCTTTCGGACTAGCCACGGGTGATACGCAGTATTTT. Translation: CSASSFGLATGDTQYF.

The chain uses TRBV7-2 and TRBJ2-3; 9 nucleotides match TRBD2. The trim removed 4 bases at V and 4 bases at J, leaving 9 bases unmatched. This CDR3 spans 16 amino acids. CDR1 and CDR2 from the germline V gene are SGHTA and FQGNSA. The CDR3 here is CASSSVSGRLADTQYF. The CDR3 DNA reads as TGTGCCAGCAGCTCCGTCAGCGGGAGGTTAGCAGATACGCAGTATTTT.

The chain links TRBV2 to TRBJ2-2; TRBD2 aligns across 9 bases. Trimming took 0 bases from V and 7 from J; bases not matched to a gene: 3. CDR1 and CDR2 from the germline V gene are SNHLY and FYNNEI. The CDR3 runs to 15 residues. CDR3 loop: CASSEAKTSGGELFF. CDR3 in DNA: TGTGCCAGCAGTGAAGCAAAGACTAGCGGCGGGGAGCTGTTTTTT.

This chain uses TRBV4-2 with TRBJ2-2; TRBD1 agrees at 8 bases. The germline gives CDR1 LGHNA, CDR2 YNFKEQ. The CDR3 covers 17 residues. Unmatched junction bases numbered 4, after V lost 0 bases and J lost 1 base. The DNA for the CDR3 is TGTGCCAGCAGCCAAGACGGGACAGGTATGAACACCGGGGAGCTGTTTTTT. It encodes CASSQDGTGMNTGELFF.

In the case of this clone: The sample holds other DNA sequences that translate to the same CDR3. The rearrangement uses TRBV5-1 and TRBJ2-2; perhaps TRBD2 as D (6 bases). V dropped 0 bases and J dropped 5 bases, with 8 bases sitting between them. Germline V gene sequence: CDR1 SGHRS, CDR2 YFSETQ. The CDR3 contains 14 residues. The CDR3 DNA reads as TGCGCCAGCAGCTTGGGACGGGGGACCGGGGAGCTGTTTTTT. It encodes CASSLGRGTGELFF.

This CDR3 reads CASSPTSGTYEQYF. The DNA of the CDR3 is TGCGCCAGCAGCCCGACTAGCGGTACCTACGAGCAGTACTTC. V gene TRBV5-1 combines with J gene TRBJ2-7; 9 bases are shared with TRBD2. The junction had 4 bases not matched to a gene; V was cut back by 4 bases and J by 2 bases. Per germline, CDR1 SGHRS and CDR2 YFSETQ. This CDR3 comprises 14 residues. Drawing the rest from reference TRBV5-1 and TRBJ2-7, the complete variable domain is KAGVTQTPRYLIKTRGQQVTLSCSPISGHRSVSWYQQTPGQGLQFLFEYFSETQRNKGNFPGRFSGRQFSNSRSEMNVSTLELGDSALYLCASSPTSGTYEQYFGPGTRLTVT.

In its sample, this clone was seen a few times. This chain uses TRBV9 with TRBJ1-2; tentatively, D is TRBD1 (6 bases). The germline gives CDR1 SGDLS, CDR2 YYNGEE. The CDR3 loop spans 13 amino acids. The germline V and J ends were trimmed by 7 bases and 4 bases, with 14 bases remaining between them. The CDR3 nucleotides read TGTGCCAGCTCGCCGGGGGGCGCCTATGGCTACACCTTC. Translated: CASSPGGAYGYTF.

The chain is built from TRBV7-2 and TRBJ1-5; 10 bases agree with TRBD1. The CDR3 covers 15 residues. Germline CDR1 reads SGHTA; CDR2 reads FQGNSA. Germline trimming cut 5 bases from V and 6 bases from J; bases unmatched to any gene: 7. The CDR3 DNA is TGTGCCAGCAGCCCGCGGACAGGGGGACTTCAGCCCCAGCATTTT. Amino acid sequence: CASSPRTGGLQPQHF.

The chain couples TRBV7-9 to TRBJ2-3, with 7 bases identical to TRBD2. CDR3 size: 18 residues. The germline CDR1 and CDR2 sequences are SEHNR and FQNEAQ (reference sequence). V trimming: 0 bases; J trimming: 0 bases; junction bases outside the gene matches: 9. CDR3 amino acids: CASSLALDSGYSTDTQYF. For the CDR3, the DNA is TGTGCCAGCAGCTTAGCGCTTGATAGCGGGTATAGCACAGATACGCAGTATTTT.

Details on this clone: Within the sample, other DNA sequences also encode this same CDR3. This sequence joins TRBV19 and TRBJ2-6; no definite D call. The germline gives CDR1 LNHDA, CDR2 SQIVND (reference sequence). The CDR3 contains 14 residues. Trimming took 3 bases from V and 0 from J, leaving 3 bases between them. In DNA form, the CDR3 reads TGTGCCAGTAGTATCAGCTCTGGGGCCAACGTCCTGACTTTC. Translation gives CASSISSGANVLTF.

V usage is TRBV2 and J usage is TRBJ1-2; 8 bases are shared with TRBD1. CDR1 SNHLY and CDR2 FYNNEI come from the germline V gene. The CDR3 has 14 amino acids. V was pared by 4 bases and J by 3 bases, with 4 bases of the junction left unmatched. This CDR3 is CASSAYRGDYGYTF. CDR3 sequence (DNA): TGTGCCAGCAGTGCCTACAGGGGGGACTATGGCTACACCTTC.

The chain uses TRBV28 and TRBJ1-4; D is perhaps TRBD1 (5 bases). CDR3 length: 14 amino acids. Germline V gene data show CDR1 as MDHEN and CDR2 as SYDVKM. Trimming removed 5 bases at V and 7 bases at J, with 14 bases between. This CDR3 is CASSTRDSFEKLFF. CDR3 bases: TGTGCCAGCAGTACTCGGGACTCTTTTGAAAAACTGTTTTTT.

The chain uses TRBV12-3 or TRBV12-4 and TRBJ2-5, with D perhaps TRBD2 (5 bases). The V gene lost 6 bases and the J gene lost 5 bases, with 7 bases spanning the gap. CDR3 length equals 11 residues. CDR3 amino acids: CASSPGETQYF. The CDR3 DNA reads as TGTGCCAGCAGCCCGGGGGAGACCCAGTACTTC.

The chain links TRBV28 to TRBJ1-5; tentative D call: TRBD1 (5 bases). The CDR3 runs 15 residues. Germline assignment: CDR1 MDHEN and CDR2 SYDVKM. The germline V and J ends were trimmed by 3 bases and 2 bases, with 11 bases remaining between them. The CDR3 loop is CASSFTSGGNQPQHF. The CDR3 region has the DNA TGTGCCAGCAGTTTTACATCGGGGGGCAATCAGCCCCAGCATTTT.

The chain uses TRBV6-5 and TRBJ2-7; 8 bases match TRBD1. Germline V gives CDR1 MNHEY, CDR2 SVGAGI. Unmatched junction bases numbered 7, after V lost 5 bases and J lost 4 bases. The CDR3 spans 14 residues. In DNA, the CDR3 is TGTGCCAGCAGTACGGACAGGGATTTTTACGAGCAGTACTTC. It codes for CASSTDRDFYEQYF.

This chain uses TRBV7-9 with TRBJ2-2; D is undetermined. The CDR3 extends over 16 amino acids. Germline CDR1 reads SEHNR; CDR2 reads FQNEAQ (reference sequence). The V and J ends lost 2 bases and 3 bases respectively, with 13 bases between them. As DNA, the CDR3 is TGTGCCAGCAGCTTATCCCCCTCTAGGTACACCGGGGAGCTGTTTTTT. Its protein product is CASSLSPSRYTGELFF.

This sequence joins TRBV5-5 and TRBJ1-5; weak D call: TRBD1 (6 bases). CDR1 is SGHKS and CDR2 is YYEKEE in the germline V gene (reference sequence). Deletions cut 2 bases from V and 2 bases from J, with 17 bases between. This CDR3 spans 17 amino acids. This CDR3 reads CASSFMTGTLGNQPQHF. In DNA form, the CDR3 reads TGTGCCAGCAGCTTTATGACCGGGACACTTGGCAATCAGCCCCAGCATTTT.